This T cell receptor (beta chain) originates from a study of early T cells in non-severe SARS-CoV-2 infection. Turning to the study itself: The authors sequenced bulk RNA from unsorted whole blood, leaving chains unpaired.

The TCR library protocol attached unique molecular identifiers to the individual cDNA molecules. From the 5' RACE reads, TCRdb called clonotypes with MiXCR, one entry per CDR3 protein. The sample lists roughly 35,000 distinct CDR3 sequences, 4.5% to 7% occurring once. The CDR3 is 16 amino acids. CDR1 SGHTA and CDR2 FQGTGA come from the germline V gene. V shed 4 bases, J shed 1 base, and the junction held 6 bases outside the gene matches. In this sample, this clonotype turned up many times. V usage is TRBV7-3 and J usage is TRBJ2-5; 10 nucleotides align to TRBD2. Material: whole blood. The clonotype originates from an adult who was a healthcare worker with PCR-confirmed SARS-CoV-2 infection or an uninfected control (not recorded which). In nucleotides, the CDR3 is TGTGCCAGCAGCTCGGGGAGGACTAGCGGCCAAGAGACCCAGTACTTC. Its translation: CASSSGRTSGQETQYF.